This T cell receptor beta chain was identified during a study of blood T cell repertoires in COVID-19. The overall study: Sites across the United States, Italy and Spain contributed samples from acute and convalescent COVID-19. T cells, B-cell-depleted T cells, or PBMCs supplied cDNA or gDNA.

Authors' data handling: Amplifying reference gene primers gave estimates of nucleated cell counts. Method: immunoSEQ multiplex PCR; TCRdb's copy keeps in-frame clones and lacks some. Clone size and V and J calls were adopted from that table, with D and trimming inferred from the DNA. Altogether 200,000 to 250,000 clones are present, 86% being singletons, with the ten largest covering over 2%. Per germline, CDR1 MNHEY and CDR2 SVGAGI. CDR3 size: 16 residues. J gave up 3 bases and V 2 bases, and 6 bases lay outside the gene matches. This clone was detected once. The sequence was obtained from a man aged 25 to 40 who had recovered from COVID-19. The rearrangement joins TRBV6-5 to TRBJ2-1; 8 bases fit TRBD1. Material for sequencing was peripheral blood. This CDR3 reads CASSYPDRGGYNEQFF. The CDR3 nucleotides are TGTGCCAGCAGTTACCCTGACAGGGGTGGCTACAATGAGCAGTTCTTC.